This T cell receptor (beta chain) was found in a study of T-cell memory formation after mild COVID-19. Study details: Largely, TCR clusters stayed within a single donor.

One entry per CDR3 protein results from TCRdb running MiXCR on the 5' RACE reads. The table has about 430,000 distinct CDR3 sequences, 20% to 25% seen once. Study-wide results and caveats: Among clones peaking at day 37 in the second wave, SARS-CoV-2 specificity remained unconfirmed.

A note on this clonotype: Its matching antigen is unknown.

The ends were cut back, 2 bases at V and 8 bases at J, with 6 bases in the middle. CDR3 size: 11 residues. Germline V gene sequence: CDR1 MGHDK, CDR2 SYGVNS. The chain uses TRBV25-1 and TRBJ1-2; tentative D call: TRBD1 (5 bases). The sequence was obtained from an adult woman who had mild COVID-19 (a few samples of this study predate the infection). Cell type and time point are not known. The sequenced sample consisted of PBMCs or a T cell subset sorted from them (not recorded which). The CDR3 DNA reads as TGTGCCAGCAGTGAAGGGACCGGCTACACCTTC. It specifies CASSEGTGYTF.